This TCR beta chain derives from a study of technical replicates of blood from a few donors. Assay used: immunoSEQ multiplex PCR; TCRdb lists only in-frame clones, some missing. The sample carries 85,000 or so clones, around 94% recorded once. The CDR3 consists of 16 residues. V shed 0 bases and J shed 3 bases, with 15 bases lying between them. From germline, CDR1 is ENHRY and CDR2 SYGVKD. This clonotype originated in a human donor in good health. The chain recombines TRBV10-3 with TRBJ2-7; D uncertain. Sequenced: T cells isolated from PBMCs. In DNA form, the CDR3 reads TGTGCCATCAGTGAGTCGACTCGGTGGCTCATCTACGAGCAGTACTTC. It yields the protein CAISESTRWLIYEQYF.